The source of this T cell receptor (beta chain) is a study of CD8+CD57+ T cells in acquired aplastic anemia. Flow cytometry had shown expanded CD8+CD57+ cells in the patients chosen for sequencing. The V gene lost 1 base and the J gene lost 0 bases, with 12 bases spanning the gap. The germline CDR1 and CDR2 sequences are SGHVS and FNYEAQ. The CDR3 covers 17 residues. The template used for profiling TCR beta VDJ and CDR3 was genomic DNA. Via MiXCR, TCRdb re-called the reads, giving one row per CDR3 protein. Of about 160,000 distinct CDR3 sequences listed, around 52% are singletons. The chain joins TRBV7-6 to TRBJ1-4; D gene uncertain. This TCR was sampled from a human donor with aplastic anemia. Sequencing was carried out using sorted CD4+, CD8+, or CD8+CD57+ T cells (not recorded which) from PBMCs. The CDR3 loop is CASSLGWRTATNEKLFF. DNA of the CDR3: TGTGCCAGCAGCTTAGGATGGAGGACGGCAACTAATGAAAAACTGTTTTTT.